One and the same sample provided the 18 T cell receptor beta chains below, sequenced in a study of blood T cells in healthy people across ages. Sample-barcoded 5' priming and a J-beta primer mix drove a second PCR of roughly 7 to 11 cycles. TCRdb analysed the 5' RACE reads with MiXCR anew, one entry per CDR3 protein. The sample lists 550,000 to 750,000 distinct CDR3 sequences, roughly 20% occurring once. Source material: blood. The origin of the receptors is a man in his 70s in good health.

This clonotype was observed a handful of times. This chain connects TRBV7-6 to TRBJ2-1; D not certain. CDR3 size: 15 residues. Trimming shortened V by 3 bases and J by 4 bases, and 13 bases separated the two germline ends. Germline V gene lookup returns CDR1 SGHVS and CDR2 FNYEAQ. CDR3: CASSLSSPFYNEQFF. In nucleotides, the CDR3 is TGTGCCAGCAGCTTGAGTTCTCCCTTTTACAATGAGCAGTTCTTC.

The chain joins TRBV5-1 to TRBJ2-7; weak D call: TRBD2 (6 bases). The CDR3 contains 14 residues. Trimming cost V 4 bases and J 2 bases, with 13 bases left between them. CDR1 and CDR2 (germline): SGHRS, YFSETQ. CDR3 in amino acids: CASSPLARAYEQYF. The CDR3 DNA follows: TGCGCCAGCAGCCCCCTAGCGCGGGCCTACGAGCAGTACTTC.

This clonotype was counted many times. CDR3 sequence (DNA): TGTGCCAGCAGCCAAGATCTAGGGGCCGGTACGCAGTATTTT. Its protein is CASSQDLGAGTQYF. The V and J genes are TRBV3-1 and TRBJ2-3, with D tentatively TRBD1 (5 bases). This CDR3 has 14 amino acids. Germline CDR1 is LGHDT and CDR2 is YNNKEL (reference sequence). Trimming stripped 0 bases from V and 8 bases from J, with 12 bases between.

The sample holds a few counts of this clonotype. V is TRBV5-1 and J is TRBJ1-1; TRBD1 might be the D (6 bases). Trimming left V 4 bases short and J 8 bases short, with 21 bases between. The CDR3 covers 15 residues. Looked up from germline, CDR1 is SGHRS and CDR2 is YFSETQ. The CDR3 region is CASSPRDKKLSEAFF. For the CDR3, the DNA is TGCGCCAGCAGCCCCCGGGACAAAAAGCTCTCGGAAGCTTTCTTT.

CDR3 amino acids: CSARVTVESNQPQHF. Written as DNA, the CDR3 is TGCAGTGCTAGAGTTACAGTCGAGAGCAATCAGCCCCAGCATTTT. This chain connects TRBV20-1 to TRBJ1-5; D is unclear. With 1 base removed from V and 1 base from J, the gap between germline ends came to 11 bases. The CDR3 is made up of 15 amino acids. Germline CDR1 and CDR2: DFQATT and SNEGSKA (reference sequence).

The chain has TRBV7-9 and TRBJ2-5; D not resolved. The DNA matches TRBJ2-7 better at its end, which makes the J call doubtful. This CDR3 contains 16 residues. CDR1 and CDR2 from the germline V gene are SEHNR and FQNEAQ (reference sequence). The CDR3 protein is CASSLASSPLSYEQYF. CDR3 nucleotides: TGTGCCAGCAGCTTAGCTAGCAGCCCCCTGTCCTACGAGCAGTACTTC.

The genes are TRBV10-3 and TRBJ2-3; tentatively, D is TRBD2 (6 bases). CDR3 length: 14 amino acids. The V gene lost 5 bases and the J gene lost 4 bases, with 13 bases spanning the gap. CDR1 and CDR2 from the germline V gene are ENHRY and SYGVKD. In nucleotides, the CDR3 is TGTGCCATCAGTTTGCGTAGGAGGGCAGATACGCAGTATTTT. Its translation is CAISLRRRADTQYF.

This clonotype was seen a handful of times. CDR3 in DNA: TGTGCCAGCGTGGAACAGGGCTACGAGCAGTACTTC. It yields the protein CASVEQGYEQYF. V is TRBV28 and J is TRBJ2-7; maybe TRBD1 (6 bases). This CDR3 is built from 12 residues. Germline CDR1 is MDHEN and CDR2 is SYDVKM. V lost 8 bases and J 3 bases, leaving 11 bases between the germline ends.

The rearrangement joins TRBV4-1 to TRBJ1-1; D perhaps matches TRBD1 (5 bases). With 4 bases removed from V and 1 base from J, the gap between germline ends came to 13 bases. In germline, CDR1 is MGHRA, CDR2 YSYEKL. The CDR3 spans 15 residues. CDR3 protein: CASSLQGDGNTEAFF. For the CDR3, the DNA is TGCGCCAGCAGCCTGCAGGGCGACGGGAACACTGAAGCTTTCTTT.

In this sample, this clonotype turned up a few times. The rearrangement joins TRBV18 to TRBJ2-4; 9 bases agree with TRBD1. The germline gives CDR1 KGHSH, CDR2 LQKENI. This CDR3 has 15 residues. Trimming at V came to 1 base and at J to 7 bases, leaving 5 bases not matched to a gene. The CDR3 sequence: CASSPQGTGINIQYF. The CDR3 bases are TGTGCCAGCTCACCACAAGGGACAGGGATTAACATTCAGTACTTC. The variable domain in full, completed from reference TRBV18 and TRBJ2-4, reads NAGVMQNPRHLVRRRGQEARLRCSPMKGHSHVYWYRQLPEEGLKFMVYLQKENIIDESGMPKERFSAEFPKEGPSILRIQQVVRGDSAAYFCASSPQGTGINIQYFGAGTRLSVL.

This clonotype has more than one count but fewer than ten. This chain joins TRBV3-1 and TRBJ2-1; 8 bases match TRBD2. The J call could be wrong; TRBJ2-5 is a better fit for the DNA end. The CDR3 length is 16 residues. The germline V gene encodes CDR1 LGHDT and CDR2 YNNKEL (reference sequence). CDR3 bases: TGTGCCAGCAGCCGCGCGGAGAGCGGGAGATTTGAGACCCAGTACTTC. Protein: CASSRAESGRFETQYF.

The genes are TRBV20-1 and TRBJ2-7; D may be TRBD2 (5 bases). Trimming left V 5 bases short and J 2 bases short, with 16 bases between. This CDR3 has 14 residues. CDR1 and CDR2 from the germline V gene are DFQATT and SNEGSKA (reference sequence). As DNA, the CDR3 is TGCAGTGCTCCCGGGCTAGCCGACACCTACGAGCAGTACTTC. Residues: CSAPGLADTYEQYF.

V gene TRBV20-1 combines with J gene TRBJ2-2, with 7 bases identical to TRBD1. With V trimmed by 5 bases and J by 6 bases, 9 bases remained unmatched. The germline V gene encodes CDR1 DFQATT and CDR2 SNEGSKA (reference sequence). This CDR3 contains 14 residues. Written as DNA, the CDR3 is TGCAGTGCTGAGAGGGGGCCCAGAGCCGGGGAGCTGTTTTTT. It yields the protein CSAERGPRAGELFF.

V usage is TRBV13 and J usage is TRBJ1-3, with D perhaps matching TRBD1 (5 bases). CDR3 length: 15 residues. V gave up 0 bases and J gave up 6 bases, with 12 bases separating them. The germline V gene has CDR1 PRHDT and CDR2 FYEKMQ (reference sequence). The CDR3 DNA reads TGTGCCAGCAGCTTAGGGGCAGGGTATGAAAACACCATATATTTT. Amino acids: CASSLGAGYENTIYF.

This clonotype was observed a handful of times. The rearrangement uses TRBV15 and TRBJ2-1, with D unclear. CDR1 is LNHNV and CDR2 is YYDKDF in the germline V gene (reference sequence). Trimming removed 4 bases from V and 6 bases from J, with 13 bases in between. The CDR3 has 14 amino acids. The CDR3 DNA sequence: TGTGCCACCAGCAATGATAGTTCGAGCAATGAGCAGTTCTTC. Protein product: CATSNDSSSNEQFF.

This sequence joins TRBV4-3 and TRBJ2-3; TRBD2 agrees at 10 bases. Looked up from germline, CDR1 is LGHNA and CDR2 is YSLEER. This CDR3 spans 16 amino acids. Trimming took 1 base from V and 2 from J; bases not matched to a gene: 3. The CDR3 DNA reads TGCGCCAGCAGCCAAGGTAGCGGGGGGTTCACAGATACGCAGTATTTT. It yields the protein CASSQGSGGFTDTQYF.

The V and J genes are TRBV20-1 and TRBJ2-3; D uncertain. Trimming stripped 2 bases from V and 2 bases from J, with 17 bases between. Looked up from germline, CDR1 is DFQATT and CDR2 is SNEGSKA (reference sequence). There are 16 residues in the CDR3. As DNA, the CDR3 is TGCAGTGCTAGACCCACGGCTGTAGGAGACACAGATACGCAGTATTTT. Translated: CSARPTAVGDTDTQYF.

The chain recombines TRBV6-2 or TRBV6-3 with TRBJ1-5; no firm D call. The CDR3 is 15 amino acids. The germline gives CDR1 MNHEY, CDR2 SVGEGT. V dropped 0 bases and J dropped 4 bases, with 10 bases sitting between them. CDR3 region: CASSYSSGVNQPQHF. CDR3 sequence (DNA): TGTGCCAGCAGTTACTCGAGCGGGGTAAATCAGCCCCAGCATTTT.